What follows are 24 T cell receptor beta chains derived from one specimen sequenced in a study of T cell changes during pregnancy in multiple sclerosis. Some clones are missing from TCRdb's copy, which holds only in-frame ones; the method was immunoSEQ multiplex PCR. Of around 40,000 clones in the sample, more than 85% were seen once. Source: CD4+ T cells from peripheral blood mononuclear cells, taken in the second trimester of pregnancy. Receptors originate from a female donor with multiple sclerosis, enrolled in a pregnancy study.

Here the CDR3 DNA reads TGTGCCAGCAGCCCCGCCGGGGGTAGCACAGATACGCAGTATTTT. Protein sequence: CASSPAGGSTDTQYF. The V gene is TRBV5-6, the J gene TRBJ2-3, with D possibly being TRBD2 (6 bases). V was trimmed by 4 bases and J by 0 bases, leaving 12 bases between them. The CDR3 covers 15 residues. Looked up from germline, CDR1 is SGHDT and CDR2 is YYEEEE.

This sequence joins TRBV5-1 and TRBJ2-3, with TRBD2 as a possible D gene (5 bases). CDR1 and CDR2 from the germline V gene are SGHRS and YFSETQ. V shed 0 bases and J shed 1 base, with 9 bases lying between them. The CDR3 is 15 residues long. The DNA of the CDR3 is TGCGCCAGCAGCTTGGAGGGTAGCGGCACAGATACGCAGTATTTT. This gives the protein CASSLEGSGTDTQYF.

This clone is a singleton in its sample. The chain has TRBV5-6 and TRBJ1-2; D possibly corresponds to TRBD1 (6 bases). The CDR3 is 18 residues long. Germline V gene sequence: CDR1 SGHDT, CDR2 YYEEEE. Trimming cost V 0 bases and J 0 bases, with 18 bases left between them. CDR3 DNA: TGTGCCAGCAGCTTGGAGTATTCGGGGGGCACCGCTAACTATGGCTACACCTTC. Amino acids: CASSLEYSGGTANYGYTF.

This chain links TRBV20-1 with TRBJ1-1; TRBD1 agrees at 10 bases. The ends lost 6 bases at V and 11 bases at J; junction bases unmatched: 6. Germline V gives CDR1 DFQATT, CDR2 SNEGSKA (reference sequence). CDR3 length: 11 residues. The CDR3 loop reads CSAERDRGAFF. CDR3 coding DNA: TGCAGTGCGGAAAGGGACAGGGGTGCTTTCTTT.

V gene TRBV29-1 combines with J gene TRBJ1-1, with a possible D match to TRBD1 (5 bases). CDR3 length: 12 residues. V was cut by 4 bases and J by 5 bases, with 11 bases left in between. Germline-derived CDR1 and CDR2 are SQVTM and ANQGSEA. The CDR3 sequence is CSVVRGGTEAFF. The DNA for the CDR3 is TGCAGCGTTGTGAGGGGAGGTACTGAAGCTTTCTTT.

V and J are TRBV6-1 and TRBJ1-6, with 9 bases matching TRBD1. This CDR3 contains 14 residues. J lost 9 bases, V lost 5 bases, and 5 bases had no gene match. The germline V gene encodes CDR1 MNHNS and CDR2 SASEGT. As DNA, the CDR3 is TGTGCCAGCAGTTCCGGGGACAGGGCTTCACCCCTCCACTTT. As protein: CASSSGDRASPLHF.

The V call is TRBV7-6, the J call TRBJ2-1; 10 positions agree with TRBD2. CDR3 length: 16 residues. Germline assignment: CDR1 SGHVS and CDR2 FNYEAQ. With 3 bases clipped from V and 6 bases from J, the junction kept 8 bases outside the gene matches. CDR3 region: CASSFMLAGARNEQFF. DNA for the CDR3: TGTGCCAGCAGCTTCATGCTAGCGGGAGCGCGCAATGAGCAGTTCTTC.

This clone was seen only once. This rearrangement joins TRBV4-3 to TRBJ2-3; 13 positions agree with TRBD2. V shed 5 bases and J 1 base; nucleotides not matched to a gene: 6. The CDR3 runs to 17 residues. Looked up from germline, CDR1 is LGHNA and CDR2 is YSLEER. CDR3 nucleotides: TGCGCCAGCAGCACGACTAGCGGGGGGTGGGGCACAGATACGCAGTATTTT. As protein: CASSTTSGGWGTDTQYF.

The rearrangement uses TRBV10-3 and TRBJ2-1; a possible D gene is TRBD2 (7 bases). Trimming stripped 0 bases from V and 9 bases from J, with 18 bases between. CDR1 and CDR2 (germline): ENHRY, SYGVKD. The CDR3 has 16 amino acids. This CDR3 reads CAISESAGAGGGEQFF. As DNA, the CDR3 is TGTGCCATCAGTGAGTCGGCGGGGGCCGGCGGGGGTGAGCAGTTCTTC.

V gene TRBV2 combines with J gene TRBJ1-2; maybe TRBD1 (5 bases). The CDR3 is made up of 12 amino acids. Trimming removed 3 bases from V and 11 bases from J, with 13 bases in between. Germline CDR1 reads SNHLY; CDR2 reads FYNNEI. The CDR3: CASSEFRGLYTF. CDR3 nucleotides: TGTGCCAGCAGTGAGTTTAGGGGACTTTACACCTTC. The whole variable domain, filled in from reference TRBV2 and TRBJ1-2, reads EPEVTQTPSHQVTQMGQEVILRCVPISNHLYFYWYRQILGQKVEFLVSFYNNEISEKSEIFDDQFSVERPDGSNFTLKIRSTKLEDSAMYFCASSEFRGLYTFGSGTRLTVV.

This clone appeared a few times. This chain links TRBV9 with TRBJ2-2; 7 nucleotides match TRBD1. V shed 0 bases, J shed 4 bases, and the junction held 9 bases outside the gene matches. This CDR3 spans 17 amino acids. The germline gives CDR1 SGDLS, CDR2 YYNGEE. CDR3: CASSVDHRAGGTGELFF. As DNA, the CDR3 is TGTGCCAGCAGCGTAGATCACAGGGCAGGGGGCACCGGGGAGCTGTTTTTT. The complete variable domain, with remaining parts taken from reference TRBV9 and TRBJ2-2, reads DSGVTQTPKHLITATGQRVTLRCSPRSGDLSVYWYQQSLDQGLQFLIQYYNGEERAKGNILERFSAQQFPDLHSELNLSSLELGDSALYFCASSVDHRAGGTGELFFGEGSRLTVL.

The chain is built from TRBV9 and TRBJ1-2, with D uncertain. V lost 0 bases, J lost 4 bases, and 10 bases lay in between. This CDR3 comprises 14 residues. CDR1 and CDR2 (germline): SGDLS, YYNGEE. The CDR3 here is CASSVAPNTYGYTF. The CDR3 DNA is TGTGCCAGCAGCGTAGCTCCAAACACCTATGGCTACACCTTC. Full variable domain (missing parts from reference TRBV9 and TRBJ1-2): DSGVTQTPKHLITATGQRVTLRCSPRSGDLSVYWYQQSLDQGLQFLIQYYNGEERAKGNILERFSAQQFPDLHSELNLSSLELGDSALYFCASSVAPNTYGYTFGSGTRLTVV.

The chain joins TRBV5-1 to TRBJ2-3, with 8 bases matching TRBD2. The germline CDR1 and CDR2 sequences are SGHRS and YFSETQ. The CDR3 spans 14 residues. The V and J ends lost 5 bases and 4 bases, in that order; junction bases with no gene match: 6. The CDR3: CASSRSGGPDTQYF. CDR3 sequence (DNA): TGCGCCAGCAGTAGGTCGGGAGGGCCAGATACGCAGTATTTT.

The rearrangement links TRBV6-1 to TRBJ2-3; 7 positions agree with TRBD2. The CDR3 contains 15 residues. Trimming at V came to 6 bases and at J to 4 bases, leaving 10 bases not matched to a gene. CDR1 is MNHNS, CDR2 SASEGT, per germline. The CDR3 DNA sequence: TGTGCCAGCAGCAGTAAATGGGGGGGGGCAGATACGCAGTATTTT. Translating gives CASSSKWGGADTQYF.

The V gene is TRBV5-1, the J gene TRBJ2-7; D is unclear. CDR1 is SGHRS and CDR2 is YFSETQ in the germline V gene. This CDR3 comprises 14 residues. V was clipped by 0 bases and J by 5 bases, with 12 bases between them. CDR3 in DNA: TGCGCCAGCAGCTTGGAGAACCTAATCAACGAGCAGTACTTC. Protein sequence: CASSLENLINEQYF.

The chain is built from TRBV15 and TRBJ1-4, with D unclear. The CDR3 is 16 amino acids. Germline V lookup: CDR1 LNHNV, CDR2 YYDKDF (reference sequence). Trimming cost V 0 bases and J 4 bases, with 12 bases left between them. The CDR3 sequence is CATSRDGGQNNEKLFF. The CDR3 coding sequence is TGTGCCACCAGCAGAGATGGTGGCCAGAATAATGAAAAACTGTTTTTT. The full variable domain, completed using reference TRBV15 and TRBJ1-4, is DAMVIQNPRYQVTQFGKPVTLSCSQTLNHNVMYWYQQKSSQAPKLLFHYYDKDFNNEADTPDNFQSRRPNTSFCFLDIRSPGLGDTAMYLCATSRDGGQNNEKLFFGSGTQLSVL.

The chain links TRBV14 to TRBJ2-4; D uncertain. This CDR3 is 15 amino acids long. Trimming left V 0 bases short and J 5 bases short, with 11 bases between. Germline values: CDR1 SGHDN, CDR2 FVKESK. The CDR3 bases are TGTGCCAGCAGCCAAGAGCCTTACGAGGAAAACATTCAGTACTTC. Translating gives CASSQEPYEENIQYF.

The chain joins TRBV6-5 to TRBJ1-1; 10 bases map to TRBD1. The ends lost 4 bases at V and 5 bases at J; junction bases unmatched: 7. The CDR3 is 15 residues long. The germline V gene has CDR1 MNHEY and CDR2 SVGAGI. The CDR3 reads CASSFRTGGGTEAFF. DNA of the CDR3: TGTGCCAGCAGTTTCCGGACAGGGGGGGGGACTGAAGCTTTCTTT.

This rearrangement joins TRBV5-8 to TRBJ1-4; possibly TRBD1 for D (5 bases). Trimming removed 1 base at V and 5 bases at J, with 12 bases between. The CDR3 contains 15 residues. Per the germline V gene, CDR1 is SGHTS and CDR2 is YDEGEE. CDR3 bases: TGTGCCAGCAGCTTGAACTGGGGCTTGAATGAAAAACTGTTTTTT. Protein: CASSLNWGLNEKLFF.

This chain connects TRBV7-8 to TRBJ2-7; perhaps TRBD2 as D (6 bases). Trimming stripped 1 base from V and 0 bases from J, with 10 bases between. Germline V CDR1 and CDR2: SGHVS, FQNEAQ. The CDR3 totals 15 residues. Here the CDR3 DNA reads TGTGCCAGCAGCTTAGAGGGCGGGGACTCCTACGAGCAGTACTTC. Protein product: CASSLEGGDSYEQYF.

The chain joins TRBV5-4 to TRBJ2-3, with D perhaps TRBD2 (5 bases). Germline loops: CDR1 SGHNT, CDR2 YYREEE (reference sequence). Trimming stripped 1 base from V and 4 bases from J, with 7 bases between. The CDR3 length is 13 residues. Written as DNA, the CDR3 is TGTGCCAGCAGCTTGTTTAGCGCAGATACGCAGTATTTT. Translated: CASSLFSADTQYF.

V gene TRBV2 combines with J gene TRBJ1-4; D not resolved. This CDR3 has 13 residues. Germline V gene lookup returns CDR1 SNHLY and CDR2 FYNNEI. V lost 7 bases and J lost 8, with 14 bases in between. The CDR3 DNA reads TGTGCCAGCAAGGTACAGCCGGTGGAAAAACTGTTTTTT. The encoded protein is CASKVQPVEKLFF.

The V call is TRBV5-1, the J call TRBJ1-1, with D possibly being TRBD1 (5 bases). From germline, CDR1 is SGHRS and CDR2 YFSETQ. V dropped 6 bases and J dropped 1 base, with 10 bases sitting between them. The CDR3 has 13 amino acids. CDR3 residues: CASKNQGNTEAFF. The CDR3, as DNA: TGCGCCAGCAAGAATCAGGGGAACACTGAAGCTTTCTTT.

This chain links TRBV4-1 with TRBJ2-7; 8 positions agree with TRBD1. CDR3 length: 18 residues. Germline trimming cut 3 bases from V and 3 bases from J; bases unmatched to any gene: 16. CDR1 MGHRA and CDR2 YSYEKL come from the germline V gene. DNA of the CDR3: TGCGCCAGCAGCCAGGCGTTTCCAGGGACAGGCAACGGCTACGAGCAGTACTTC. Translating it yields CASSQAFPGTGNGYEQYF.